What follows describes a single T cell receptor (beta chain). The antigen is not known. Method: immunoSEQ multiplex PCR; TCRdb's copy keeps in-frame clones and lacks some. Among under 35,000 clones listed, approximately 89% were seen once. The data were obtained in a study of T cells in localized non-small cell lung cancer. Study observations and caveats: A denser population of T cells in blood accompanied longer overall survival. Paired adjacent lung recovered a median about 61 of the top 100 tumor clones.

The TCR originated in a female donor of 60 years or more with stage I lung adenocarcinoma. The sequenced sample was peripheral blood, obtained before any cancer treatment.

The CDR3 is CASSIRRSQGVAGYTF. The CDR3 nucleotides read TGTGCCAGTAGTATCCGCCGATCACAGGGGGTGGCTGGCTACACCTTC. V is TRBV19 and J is TRBJ1-2, with 8 nucleotides matching TRBD1. Germline V gene lookup returns CDR1 LNHDA and CDR2 SQIVND (reference sequence). There are 16 residues in the CDR3. Losses at the gene ends were 3 bases for V and 7 bases for J; bases not matched to a gene: 13.